These 15 T cell receptor beta chains originate from one sample sequenced in a study of OX40 agonist ivuxolimab in advanced cancers. TCRdb's table, derived via immunoSEQ multiplex PCR, lists solely in-frame clones and lacks some. This table has about 140,000 clones, 90% to 95% appearing once. Sequenced here: CD4+ or CD8+ T cells sorted from blood, sampled in a trial of the OX40 agonist ivuxolimab. These receptors all stem from an adult with an advanced solid tumor such as melanoma, head and neck, liver or kidney cancer.

This sequence joins TRBV11-2 and TRBJ1-1; D is undetermined. Germline CDR1 is SGHAT and CDR2 is FQNNGV. Between the trimmed V and J ends, which lost 5 bases and 7 bases, there was a span of 17 bases. There are 14 residues in the CDR3. The CDR3 nucleotides are TGTGCCAGCAGCGCACAAATTGGCGGAAATGAAGCTTTCTTT. Protein: CASSAQIGGNEAFF. The complete variable domain, with remaining parts taken from reference TRBV11-2 and TRBJ1-1, reads EAGVAQSPRYKIIEKRQSVAFWCNPISGHATLYWYQQILGQGPKLLIQFQNNGVVDDSQLPKDRFSAERLKGVDSTLKIQPAKLEDSAVYLCASSAQIGGNEAFFGQGTRLTVV.

Here the CDR3 reads CASSSTAFSYEQYF. The CDR3 region has the DNA TGCGCCAGCAGCTCCACAGCGTTCTCCTACGAGCAGTACTTC. The chain combines TRBV5-1 with TRBJ2-7; D gene unclear. Germline V gene data show CDR1 as SGHRS and CDR2 as YFSETQ. Trimming took 3 bases from V and 0 from J, leaving 10 bases between them. The CDR3 length is 14 residues.

The V call is TRBV5-8, the J call TRBJ1-2; 7 nucleotides align to TRBD1. Germline CDR1 and CDR2: SGHTS and YDEGEE. Losses at the gene ends were 6 bases for V and 0 bases for J; bases not matched to a gene: 5. CDR3 length equals 14 residues. CDR3 protein: CASNYRGANYGYTF. The CDR3 DNA reads as TGTGCCAGCAACTACAGGGGAGCTAACTATGGCTACACCTTC.

The rearrangement uses TRBV7-8 and TRBJ1-2, with 9 bases identical to TRBD1. Germline trimming cut 6 bases from V and 6 bases from J; bases unmatched to any gene: 23. The CDR3 has 19 amino acids. Germline assignment: CDR1 SGHVS and CDR2 FQNEAQ. The CDR3 nucleotides read TGTGCCAGCAGTCCCATGACCGGGACAGGGCTGCTGGCCCCCCATGGCTACACCTTC. Translated, it gives CASSPMTGTGLLAPHGYTF.

This clone has a single count. The V and J genes are TRBV1 and TRBJ2-5; the listed D gene, TRBD2, was not tested against the DNA. TRBV1 is shown as a pseudogene. This CDR3 spans 14 amino acids. This chain's CDR3 is CTRQAGAGGETQYF. The CDR3 DNA reads TGCACCAGACAAGCGGGAGCTGGGGGAGAGACCCAGTACTTC.

CDR3 residues: CASSLAGVGEQFF. The CDR3 nucleotides are TGCGCCAGCAGCTTGGCCGGGGTTGGGGAGCAGTTCTTC. The J gene is TRBJ2-1, the V gene TRBV5-1; tentatively, D is TRBD2 (5 bases). Germline V gene lookup returns CDR1 SGHRS and CDR2 YFSETQ. Trimming removed 0 bases at V and 10 bases at J, with 11 bases between. The CDR3 loop spans 13 amino acids.

This clone was picked up a small number of times. The chain carries TRBV4-1 and TRBJ1-1; D is perhaps TRBD1 (6 bases). The ends were cut back, 2 bases at V and 7 bases at J, with 14 bases in the middle. The CDR3 length is 14 residues. Germline V gene sequence: CDR1 MGHRA, CDR2 YSYEKL. DNA of the CDR3: TGCGCCAGCAGCCAAATTAACAGGGTTGGTGAAGCTTTCTTT. Amino acids: CASSQINRVGEAFF.

The gene calls are TRBV7-2 and TRBJ2-2; no definite D call. CDR1 is SGHTA and CDR2 is FQGNSA in the germline V gene. V was pared by 10 bases and J by 2 bases, with 17 bases between. The CDR3 extends over 15 amino acids. The CDR3 nucleotides are TGTGCCACCAAGAGGTCGGTGGGCAACACCGGGGAGCTGTTTTTT. It codes for CATKRSVGNTGELFF.

The V call is TRBV9, the J call TRBJ2-1, with 9 nucleotides matching TRBD2. Per germline, CDR1 SGDLS and CDR2 YYNGEE. The J segment lost 6 bases and the V segment lost 4 bases, leaving 8 bases of the junction unmatched. The CDR3 has 15 amino acids. This chain's CDR3 is CASSPHASGVNEQFF. The CDR3 DNA reads TGTGCCAGCAGCCCCCACGCTAGCGGGGTCAATGAGCAGTTCTTC.

The CDR3: CASSARGYEQYF. The DNA for the CDR3 is TGTGCCAGTAGCGCCAGGGGCTACGAGCAGTACTTC. This chain connects TRBV19 to TRBJ2-7; D may be TRBD1 (6 bases). The germline V gene has CDR1 LNHDA and CDR2 SQIVND (reference sequence). The CDR3 loop spans 12 amino acids. The V end was cut by 6 bases, the J end by 3 bases, with 9 bases between. Supplemented by reference TRBV19 and TRBJ2-7, the full variable domain reads DGGITQSPKYLFRKEGQNVTLSCEQNLNHDAMYWYRQDPGQGLRLIYYSQIVNDFQKGDIAEGYSVSREKKESFPLTVTSAQKNPTAFYLCASSARGYEQYFGPGTRLTVT.

CDR3: CASSLGSLSTDTQYF. The CDR3 DNA is TGTGCCAGCAGCTTGGGTAGCTTGAGCACAGATACGCAGTATTTT. The chain is built from TRBV11-3 and TRBJ2-3; D remains ambiguous. V lost 3 bases and J 0 bases, leaving 10 bases between the germline ends. Germline CDR1 and CDR2: SGHNT and YENEEA. This CDR3 region has 15 residues.

This clone was seen a few times. This same CDR3 is encoded by further DNA sequences in the sample. This chain links TRBV18 with TRBJ2-2, with no clear D. The CDR3 runs 14 residues. From germline, CDR1 is KGHSH and CDR2 LQKENI. V lost 2 bases and J 1 base, leaving 5 bases between the germline ends. CDR3 loop: CASSPDKNTGELFF. CDR3 bases: TGTGCCAGCTCACCAGACAAGAACACCGGGGAGCTGTTTTTT.

The chain has TRBV6-6 and TRBJ1-2, with 8 bases aligning to TRBD1. Trimming took 6 bases from V and 7 from J; bases not matched to a gene: 7. The length of the CDR3 is 13 residues. Germline-derived CDR1 and CDR2 are MNHNY and SVGAGI (reference sequence). The CDR3 DNA reads as TGTGCCAGCAGCCCTACGACAGGGGCTGGCTACACCTTC. Translation gives CASSPTTGAGYTF.

This clone was seen a single time. The rearrangement joins TRBV29-1 to TRBJ2-7; D perhaps matches TRBD1 (6 bases). This CDR3 is 13 amino acids long. Looked up from germline, CDR1 is SQVTM and CDR2 is ANQGSEA. Trimming left V 7 bases short and J 2 bases short, with 15 bases between. CDR3 coding DNA: TGCAGCGCCTCAGGGACAACCGCCTACGAGCAGTACTTC. Translating gives CSASGTTAYEQYF.

The chain combines TRBV18 with TRBJ2-1; possibly TRBD1 or TRBD2 for D (5 bases each). V dropped 4 bases and J dropped 0 bases, with 13 bases sitting between them. This CDR3 is built from 16 residues. CDR1 KGHSH and CDR2 LQKENI come from the germline V gene. CDR3 DNA sequence: TGTGCCAGCTCACGGGGGAGCGGCAGCTCCTACAATGAGCAGTTCTTC. Its protein product is CASSRGSGSSYNEQFF.